This TCR beta chain is drawn from a study of blood T cells in healthy people across ages (dated by TCRdb to the mid-2010s). Background on the whole study: In model experiments, roughly one uniquely barcoded TCR beta cDNA molecule per two T cells was captured by template switching. Using the same blood draw, the study looked at two additional independent replicas of 1 million unique cDNA reads for two donors, one aged 18 to 30 and the other aged 80 or older. The donors were split into four age groups: young (average 16 years), middle-aged (about 40), aged (over 55) and long-lived (approximately 89). To avoid experimental bias, donors of different ages were randomly spread across the sequencing lanes. The study measured age-related changes in TCR beta repertoire diversity using deep sequencing normalized with unique cDNA molecular identifiers.

Measured from the cysteine to the phenylalanine, the CDR3 is 12 residues long. The kept DNA is CDR3 alone, 36 bases in frame from the first base. As encoded in the germline V gene, CDR1 is SQVTM while CDR2 is ANQGSEA. V is cut by 5 bases and J by 3 bases, and the space between the germline ends is 8 bases. The donors were roughly 40 Caucasian individuals from Russia, aged roughly 6 to 100 years, who were systemically healthy. Each donor gave around 9.5 milliliters of peripheral blood, collected into EDTA-treated Vacutainer tubes. Ficoll-Paque density-gradient centrifugation was used to isolate PBMCs, with at least 7 million per sample. Total RNA, at least 6 micrograms per sample, was extracted from PBMCs with Trizol reagent. Naive CD45RAhigh/CD27high T cell percentages were measured by flow cytometry on a PBMC aliquot from every donor. The full study reports these points: Donor CMV infection status was unknown, potentially confounding age-related changes in expanded clonotypes. Observed TCR beta diversity correlated strongly with the percentage of naive T cells measured by flow cytometry. Estimates of total diversity from one million sequenced T cells were regarded as lower bounds and underestimates. Because profiling used bulk unsorted PBMCs, naive and antigen-experienced compartments could not be compared conclusively. Compared with the aged group, the long-lived group had more naive CD4+ T cells, fewer expanded clones and increased TCR diversity, suggesting age selection. As age increased, observed TCR beta diversity per million T cells dropped in a roughly linear way, and a significant reduction was already evident by age 40.

Details on this clonotype: No cognate antigen has been identified for it. One base away there is no much larger clone; base qualities are not given.

Libraries came from 5' RACE. TCRdb shows the sequencer as Illumina HiSeq 2500. A second roughly 6 to 12 cycle PCR used a sample-barcoded 5' primer and a J-beta primer mix. A unique molecular identifier was introduced onto each TCR beta cDNA molecule by a template-switch 5' adaptor carrying 12 random nucleotides. At least 2.5 million CDR3-containing paired-end reads were obtained from each sample. All of the RNA was converted into first-strand cDNA using the Mint cDNA synthesis kit, with a TRBC-specific oligonucleotide serving as the primer. All cDNA was treated with uracil-DNA glycosylase and then went through a first 18-cycle PCR with the universal primers M1SS and BC2_uni_R. The original pipeline was this. For normalization, 1 million high-quality reads, each with a distinct molecular identifier, were randomly selected from each sample. Instead of being binned into consensus sequences, reads that shared molecular identifiers were thrown out. CDR3 identification, clonotype clustering and error correction used MiTCR with a Q25 quality threshold and the strictest error-elimination algorithm. A nonparametric unseen species model with Euler transformation was used to estimate lower-bound total TCR beta diversity. TCRdb applied fastp at Q25 and MiXCR to the public reads, then kept only in-frame beta chains. Entries are consolidated by CDR3 protein sequence, retaining the most common genes and DNA. The V and J calls come from TCRdb's annotation, not from the publication. Counted in this sample were around 870,000 distinct CDR3 sequences; 29% of them appeared once. The ten largest clones capture roughly a sixth of the sample.

Recombination joined TRBV29-1 with TRBJ1-5; matching of 5 bases hints at TRBD1 as the D gene. The TCR was taken from an elderly woman in good health. The material sequenced was blood. In nucleotides, the sequence is TGCAGCGTTTCAGGGTCCAATCAGCCCCAGCATTTT. This yields the protein CSVSGSNQPQHF.